This TCR beta chain stems from a study of shared clonotypes between healthy human individuals. Study-level findings and limits: Among the subsets, naive ones generally showed larger estimated richness than memory ones.

Trimming at V came to 5 bases and at J to 5 bases, leaving 8 bases not matched to a gene. Germline CDR1 is LNHDA and CDR2 is SQIVND (reference sequence). The CDR3 is made up of 14 amino acids. In this sample, this clone turned up a few times. Antigen: not known. Cells designated naive CD8 were CD45RO-negative and were positively selected for CCR7, with terminally differentiated effector memory CD45RA+ cells excluded. Donors comprised healthy HIV-negative adults lacking recent acute infections or vaccinations. All the donors were Caucasian adults who lived in Nashville, Tennessee. Assay execution proceeded at the deep level. The repertoire was sequenced with immunoSEQ multiplex PCR; TCRdb's copy has only in-frame clones and lacks some. The data contain 2 million to 2.5 million clones, roughly 91% of them singletons.

Sequenced: naive CD8+ T cells from PBMCs. The rearrangement joins TRBV19 to TRBJ1-1; 7 positions match TRBD1. This TCR was recovered from a man aged 18 to 35 in good health. Some clones in this sample may be carry-over from other donors' samples. CDR3 coding DNA: TGTGCCAGTAGTCGAGAGGGGGCGGGAACTGAAGCTTTCTTT. This codes for CASSREGAGTEAFF.